This entry lists 32 T cell receptor beta chains sequenced from one sample in a study of cytomegalovirus exposure and HLA in healthy donors. The PCR made use of 60 Vbeta and 13 Jbeta primers. Some clones are missing from TCRdb's copy, which holds only in-frame ones; the method was immunoSEQ multiplex PCR. The sample shows roughly 100,000 clones, over 75% of them seen only once. Sequences were obtained from PBMCs. The receptors here all came from a man in his fifties or sixties in good health and CMV-seropositive.

For this clone: A junction end diverges from the germline sequence, so it may reflect a read error. The chain employs TRBV7-9 and TRBJ2-3; D is perhaps TRBD2 (6 bases). The CDR3 runs 17 residues. Germline CDR1 and CDR2: SEHNR and FQNEAQ (reference sequence). Written as DNA, the CDR3 is TGTTCCAGCAGCTTGGGACCCCCGGGACTTAGCACAGATACGCAGTATTTT. Residues: CSSSLGPPGLSTDTQYF.

The V call is TRBV5-1, the J call TRBJ2-5, with D maybe TRBD1 (6 bases). Germline-derived CDR1 and CDR2 are SGHRS and YFSETQ. Deletions cut 5 bases from V and 3 bases from J, with 14 bases between. This CDR3 contains 14 residues. The CDR3 loop reads CASRPGAGEETQYF. As DNA, the CDR3 is TGCGCCAGCAGACCAGGGGCAGGCGAAGAGACCCAGTACTTC.

This clone was picked up one time. V gene TRBV12-5 combines with J gene TRBJ1-6; D remains ambiguous. Trimming removed 2 bases at V and 9 bases at J, with 14 bases between. Germline CDR1 is LGHNT and CDR2 is FRNRAP. The CDR3 is made up of 15 amino acids. CDR3 region: CASGLLEVNGSPLHF. The CDR3 coding sequence is TGTGCTAGTGGTTTGTTAGAGGTTAACGGTTCACCCCTCCACTTT.

This chain uses TRBV30 with TRBJ1-6, with 7 bases matching TRBD1. The CDR3 runs to 16 residues. Germline V lookup: CDR1 GTSNPN, CDR2 SVGIG (reference sequence). The junction had 9 bases not matched to a gene; V was cut back by 2 bases and J by 5 bases. The CDR3 sequence is CAWSFDRVSDNSPLHF. The DNA of the CDR3 is TGTGCCTGGAGTTTTGACAGGGTGAGCGATAATTCACCCCTCCACTTT.

The gene calls are TRBV11-2 and TRBJ2-3, with 7 bases lining up with TRBD2. CDR1 and CDR2 from the germline V gene are SGHAT and FQNNGV. After removal of 4 bases from V and 2 bases from J, the junction contained 6 bases not matched to a gene. This CDR3 contains 15 residues. The chain's CDR3 is CASSSIGGTTDTQYF. The CDR3 DNA follows: TGTGCCAGCAGCTCCATCGGGGGGACCACAGATACGCAGTATTTT.

The V call is TRBV5-6, the J call TRBJ2-7; 7 bases agree with TRBD1. Germline V lookup: CDR1 SGHDT, CDR2 YYEEEE. This CDR3 is built from 16 residues. With 4 bases clipped from V and 0 bases from J, the junction kept 10 bases outside the gene matches. The CDR3 DNA follows: TGTGCCAGCAGCCCGACCGGGACAGCAACCTCCTACGAGCAGTACTTC. Encoded protein: CASSPTGTATSYEQYF.

This clone was found a few times. The chain uses TRBV5-4 and TRBJ1-2, with 9 bases lining up with TRBD1. The CDR3 is 14 residues long. J lost 7 bases, V lost 5 bases, and 9 bases had no gene match. CDR1 and CDR2 (germline): SGHNT, YYREEE (reference sequence). CDR3 region: CASRLTGGLGGYTF. Here the CDR3 DNA reads TGTGCCAGCAGACTTACAGGGGGCTTGGGTGGCTACACCTTC.

In its sample, this clone was seen a few times. The gene calls are TRBV18 and TRBJ1-1; maybe TRBD1 (6 bases). The germline V gene encodes CDR1 KGHSH and CDR2 LQKENI. Between the trimmed V and J ends, which lost 4 bases and 1 base, there was a span of 16 bases. CDR3 length equals 16 residues. The CDR3 DNA sequence: TGTGCCAGCTCACAGGACAGACGAGCCGGGAACACTGAAGCTTTCTTT. Protein product: CASSQDRRAGNTEAFF. The full variable domain, its missing parts supplied by reference TRBV18 and TRBJ1-1, is NAGVMQNPRHLVRRRGQEARLRCSPMKGHSHVYWYRQLPEEGLKFMVYLQKENIIDESGMPKERFSAEFPKEGPSILRIQQVVRGDSAAYFCASSQDRRAGNTEAFFGQGTRLTVV.

This chain links TRBV27 with TRBJ1-2; D gene unclear. Germline V gene lookup returns CDR1 MNHEY and CDR2 SMNVEV (reference sequence). The CDR3 extends over 14 amino acids. V was cut by 3 bases and J by 2 bases, with 10 bases left in between. DNA for the CDR3: TGTGCCAGCAGTTTTGGAGGCGTAAACTATGGCTACACCTTC. It translates to CASSFGGVNYGYTF.

The chain is built from TRBV7-5 and TRBJ1-4. TRBV7-5 is shown as a pseudogene. This CDR3 has 13 amino acids. The CDR3 coding sequence is TGTGTCAGAAGCTGCGGGGGATTAGAAAAACTGTTTTTT. Translated, it gives CVRSCGGLEKLFF.

The chain has TRBV29-1 and TRBJ2-3; TRBD2 agrees at 7 bases. The CDR3 totals 13 residues. CDR1 and CDR2 from the germline V gene are SQVTM and ANQGSEA. With 3 bases clipped from V and 0 bases from J, the junction kept 0 bases outside the gene matches. The CDR3 sequence: CSVEGGSTDTQYF. The DNA of the CDR3 is TGCAGCGTTGAGGGGGGGAGCACAGATACGCAGTATTTT.

The chain is built from TRBV10-1 and TRBJ2-7, with 9 bases identical to TRBD1. This CDR3 spans 14 amino acids. V was pared by 4 bases and J by 1 base, with 2 bases of the junction left unmatched. Germline V gene lookup returns CDR1 WNHNN and CDR2 SYGVQD (reference sequence). CDR3 amino acids: CASSGGQGSYEQYF. The CDR3 nucleotides are TGCGCCAGCAGTGGAGGACAGGGGTCCTACGAGCAGTACTTC.

There are a few counts of this clone. This sequence joins TRBV5-4 and TRBJ2-3; 13 nucleotides line up with TRBD2. The germline CDR1 and CDR2 sequences are SGHNT and YYREEE (reference sequence). Unmatched junction bases numbered 0, after V lost 4 bases and J lost 1 base. This CDR3 comprises 15 residues. The CDR3 is CASSGTSGGTDTQYF. The CDR3, as DNA: TGTGCCAGCAGCGGGACTAGCGGGGGCACAGATACGCAGTATTTT.

The gene calls are TRBV5-1 and TRBJ1-1; tentatively, D is TRBD1 (5 bases). The germline gives CDR1 SGHRS, CDR2 YFSETQ. CDR3 length equals 15 residues. V was shortened by 6 bases and J by 1 base, with 16 bases between the two germline ends. CDR3 bases: TGCGCCAGCAACCGCCTTGGGGCATCGAACACTGAAGCTTTCTTT. As protein: CASNRLGASNTEAFF.

The chain employs TRBV6-1 and TRBJ2-3; 7 positions agree with TRBD1. The CDR3 loop spans 15 amino acids. Trimming removed 10 bases from V and 2 bases from J; junction bases left unmatched: 12. CDR1 MNHNS and CDR2 SASEGT come from the germline V gene. This chain's CDR3 is CATSRTGFITDTQYF. CDR3 nucleotides: TGTGCCACCTCGAGGACAGGCTTCATCACAGATACGCAGTATTTT.

The CDR3 DNA reads as TGTGCCAGCAGTCGACAGTTGGAAGCTTTCTTT. It encodes CASSRQLEAFF. The V gene is TRBV7-2, the J gene TRBJ1-1, with D perhaps matching TRBD1 (5 bases). With 6 bases removed from V and 8 bases from J, the gap between germline ends came to 10 bases. The CDR3 runs to 11 residues. In germline, CDR1 is SGHTA, CDR2 FQGNSA.

This clone occurred a few times. The CDR3 DNA reads TGCGCCAGCAGCCCCGTGAGGAGTCTGCCCGGGGAGCTGTTTTTT. Amino acids: CASSPVRSLPGELFF. The V and J genes are TRBV5-1 and TRBJ2-2; no definite D call. Germline CDR1 is SGHRS and CDR2 is YFSETQ. This CDR3 is built from 15 residues. V lost 4 bases and J lost 6, with 16 bases in between.

The chain employs TRBV11-2 and TRBJ1-3, with TRBD1 matching over 8 bases. The trim removed 6 bases at V and 2 bases at J, leaving 6 bases unmatched. This CDR3 is 15 amino acids long. The germline V gene has CDR1 SGHAT and CDR2 FQNNGV. The CDR3 region is CASSPQGATGNTIYF. The CDR3 DNA follows: TGTGCCAGCAGTCCGCAGGGGGCCACTGGAAACACCATATATTTT.

This chain connects TRBV5-6 to TRBJ1-2; TRBD1 aligns across 8 bases. Looked up from germline, CDR1 is SGHDT and CDR2 is YYEEEE. V shed 2 bases, J shed 2 bases, and the junction held 8 bases outside the gene matches. This CDR3 has 16 residues. The CDR3 is CASSLGDRGRNYGYTF. In DNA form, the CDR3 reads TGTGCCAGCAGCTTAGGTGACAGGGGACGAAACTATGGCTACACCTTC.

This clone came up once. The rearrangement links TRBV29-1 to TRBJ2-2; 9 bases map to TRBD1. The length of the CDR3 is 12 residues. Per the germline V gene, CDR1 is SQVTM and CDR2 is ANQGSEA. V lost 7 bases to trimming and J lost 5 bases; unmatched junction nucleotides: 2. The chain's CDR3 is CSAQGATGELFF. The CDR3 nucleotides read TGCAGCGCACAGGGGGCGACCGGGGAGCTGTTTTTT.

This chain connects TRBV2 to TRBJ1-5; no clear D gene. Germline-derived CDR1 and CDR2 are SNHLY and FYNNEI. Trimming pared 1 base from V and 7 bases from J, leaving 14 bases between. This CDR3 has 15 residues. In nucleotides, the CDR3 is TGTGCCAGCAGTGAAGGAGGAGGGATGAAGCAGCCCCAGCATTTT. This translates into CASSEGGGMKQPQHF.

The chain combines TRBV10-3 with TRBJ1-5, with D possibly matching TRBD1 (6 bases). The CDR3 has 14 amino acids. Trimming removed 3 bases at V and 3 bases at J, with 9 bases between. The germline gives CDR1 ENHRY, CDR2 SYGVKD. The CDR3 protein is CAISEQGSNQPQHF. CDR3 coding DNA: TGTGCCATCAGTGAACAGGGCTCCAATCAGCCCCAGCATTTT.

This clone was observed a few times. V is TRBV5-1 and J is TRBJ2-2, with D maybe TRBD1 (5 bases). Per the germline V gene, CDR1 is SGHRS and CDR2 is YFSETQ. The CDR3 contains 16 residues. Trimming stripped 0 bases from V and 6 bases from J, with 15 bases between. DNA for the CDR3: TGCGCCAGCAGCTTGGAGGGGCAGGGAAGGTCCGGGGAGCTGTTTTTT. This encodes CASSLEGQGRSGELFF.

V usage is TRBV29-1 and J usage is TRBJ2-7; 7 nucleotides match TRBD1. Germline-derived CDR1 and CDR2 are SQVTM and ANQGSEA. The CDR3 loop spans 13 amino acids. J lost 0 bases, V lost 4 bases, and 3 bases had no gene match. For the CDR3, the DNA is TGCAGCGTTGGGACAGGAAGCTCCTACGAGCAGTACTTC. Translated, it gives CSVGTGSSYEQYF.

The chain uses TRBV10-3 and TRBJ1-6; possible D gene TRBD1, 6 bases. V was pared by 0 bases and J by 4 bases, with 10 bases between. Germline V gene lookup returns CDR1 ENHRY and CDR2 SYGVKD. CDR3 length: 16 residues. In DNA, the CDR3 is TGTGCCATCAGTGAGTCGGATAGGGGGTATAATTCACCCCTCCACTTT. Translating it yields CAISESDRGYNSPLHF.

The chain carries TRBV9 and TRBJ2-2; D perhaps matches TRBD1 (5 bases). Trimming cost V 0 bases and J 0 bases, with 9 bases left between them. The V gene's germline CDR1 is SGDLS and CDR2 YYNGEE. There are 16 residues in the CDR3. The CDR3 DNA reads TGTGCCAGCAGCGTAGCCGGCAGGGCGAACACCGGGGAGCTGTTTTTT. Encoded protein: CASSVAGRANTGELFF. Using reference TRBV9 and TRBJ2-2 for the parts outside the CDR3, the full variable domain is DSGVTQTPKHLITATGQRVTLRCSPRSGDLSVYWYQQSLDQGLQFLIQYYNGEERAKGNILERFSAQQFPDLHSELNLSSLELGDSALYFCASSVAGRANTGELFFGEGSRLTVL.

The chain carries TRBV19 and TRBJ1-5; 7 bases agree with TRBD1. Germline V CDR1 and CDR2: LNHDA, SQIVND (reference sequence). The CDR3 loop spans 17 amino acids. With V trimmed by 1 base and J by 4 bases, 10 bases remained unmatched. As DNA, the CDR3 is TGTGCCAGTAGTATAGGGTTTAGGGGGCGTAGGAATCAGCCCCAGCATTTT. This sequence encodes CASSIGFRGRRNQPQHF.

This chain's CDR3 is CASKVQGRNYGYTF. CDR3 bases: TGTGCCAGTAAGGTCCAGGGCCGCAACTATGGCTACACCTTC. The chain is built from TRBV19 and TRBJ1-2; possible D gene TRBD1, 5 bases. The CDR3 runs 14 residues. Germline values: CDR1 LNHDA, CDR2 SQIVND (reference sequence). Deletions cut 7 bases from V and 2 bases from J, with 14 bases between.

V is TRBV11-3 and J is TRBJ2-5; TRBD1 aligns across 11 bases. The V and J ends lost 5 bases and 4 bases, in that order; junction bases with no gene match: 9. This CDR3 is built from 16 residues. The germline V gene encodes CDR1 SGHNT and CDR2 YENEEA. CDR3 protein: CASSPRTGGSPETQYF. The DNA for the CDR3 is TGTGCCAGCAGCCCACGGACAGGGGGCTCCCCAGAGACCCAGTACTTC.

The count of this clone is one. The chain combines TRBV10-3 with TRBJ1-5; perhaps TRBD1 as D (5 bases). V dropped 3 bases and J dropped 6 bases, with 18 bases sitting between them. The CDR3 totals 16 residues. Per the germline V gene, CDR1 is ENHRY and CDR2 is SYGVKD. In nucleotides, the CDR3 is TGTGCCATCAGTGAAGGGGTCAGGAGCACCGGTCAGCCCCAGCATTTT. This codes for CAISEGVRSTGQPQHF.

The genes are TRBV7-2 and TRBJ2-7; a possible D gene is TRBD1 (5 bases). The CDR3 is 12 amino acids. Germline V CDR1 and CDR2: SGHTA, FQGNSA. Trimming pared 6 bases from V and 6 bases from J, leaving 12 bases between. This chain's CDR3 is CASRQGFSEQYF. The CDR3 DNA reads as TGTGCCAGCAGGCAGGGTTTCTCCGAGCAGTACTTC.

The chain couples TRBV19 to TRBJ2-5; TRBD2 aligns across 8 bases. Germline values: CDR1 LNHDA, CDR2 SQIVND (reference sequence). The J segment lost 3 bases and the V segment lost 7 bases, leaving 10 bases of the junction unmatched. CDR3 length: 15 residues. This CDR3 is CASTPWPAGEETQYF. The CDR3 coding sequence is TGTGCCAGTACTCCCTGGCCAGCGGGGGAAGAGACCCAGTACTTC.